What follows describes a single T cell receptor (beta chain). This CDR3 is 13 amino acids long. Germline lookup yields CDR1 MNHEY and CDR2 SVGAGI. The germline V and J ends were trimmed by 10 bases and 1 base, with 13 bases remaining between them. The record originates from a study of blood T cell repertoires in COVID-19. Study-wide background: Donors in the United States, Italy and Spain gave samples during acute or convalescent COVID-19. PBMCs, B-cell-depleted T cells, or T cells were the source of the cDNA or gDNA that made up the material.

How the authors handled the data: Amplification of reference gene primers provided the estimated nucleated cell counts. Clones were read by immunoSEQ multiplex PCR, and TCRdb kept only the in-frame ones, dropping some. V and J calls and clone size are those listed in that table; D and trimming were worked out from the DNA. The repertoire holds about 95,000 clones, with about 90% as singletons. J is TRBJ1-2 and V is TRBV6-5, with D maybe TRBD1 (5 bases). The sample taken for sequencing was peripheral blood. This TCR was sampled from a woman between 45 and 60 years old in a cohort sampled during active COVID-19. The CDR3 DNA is TGTGCCATAGACAGAGTCAATAACTATGGCTACACCTTC. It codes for CAIDRVNNYGYTF.